This T cell receptor beta chain emerged from a study of T-cell reconstitution after alpha-beta-depleted transplantation in children. Many counts were recorded for this clonotype. TCRbeta library preparation incorporated unique molecular identifiers. One entry per CDR3 protein results from TCRdb running MiXCR on the PCR reads. This sample has 600,000 to 700,000 distinct CDR3 sequences; 16% occur once, and the top ten carry 1.1%. Trimming left V 1 base short and J 0 bases short, with 9 bases between. Germline V CDR1 and CDR2: DFQATT, SNEGSKA (reference sequence). CDR3 length: 14 residues. The source is a human donor who donated a stem cell graft to a child with acute myeloid leukemia. The chain couples TRBV20-1 to TRBJ2-5; D gene unclear. Sequences were derived from PBMCs from the stem cell graft donor, sampled from the stem cell graft. The CDR3 here is CSARVNWYQETQYF. CDR3 nucleotide sequence: TGCAGTGCTAGAGTTAACTGGTACCAAGAGACCCAGTACTTC.